The present TCR beta chain was sequenced within a study of cytomegalovirus exposure and HLA in healthy donors. After removal of 5 bases from V and 4 bases from J, the junction contained 7 bases not matched to a gene. The CDR3 consists of 15 residues. Germline loops: CDR1 SGHTA, CDR2 FQGTGA. The PCR employed 60 Vbeta primers together with 13 Jbeta primers. Profiling relied on immunoSEQ multiplex PCR, and the TCRdb table lists in-frame clones only, not all of them. The sample yields 130,000 or so clones, about 70% seen once. The chain carries TRBV7-3 and TRBJ2-3; TRBD2 matches at 9 bases. The source material was PBMCs. This clonotype was obtained from a male donor in good health and CMV-seronegative. This chain's CDR3 is CASSGGAGGADTQYF. In DNA form, the CDR3 reads TGTGCCAGCAGCGGAGGGGCGGGGGGGGCAGATACGCAGTATTTT.